The rows below give T cell receptor beta chains drawn from one sample of a study of cytomegalovirus exposure and HLA in healthy donors. The method was immunoSEQ multiplex PCR; TCRdb's version includes in-frame clones alone and lacks a portion of them. This table holds approximately 190,000 clones, roughly 76% found once. Sequenced sample: PBMCs. All receptors derive from a man between 40 and 49 years old in good health and CMV-seropositive. Each CDR3 is given with its conserved first and last residue. The order of the fields is V gene, J gene, clone size, D gene, CDR3 DNA, CDR3 protein. A D gene is named only where the DNA matches it firmly. For some rows the clone size is stated as once, few or many, or as a class when expanded; others skip it.

>TRBV27|TRBJ2-7|few|NA
TGTGCCAGCAGTTTACGGGGCCCACAGGGAAGCTGGGGTGAGCAGTACTTC
CASSLRGPQGSWGEQYF
>TRBV5-1|TRBJ2-4|NA|TRBD1
TGCGCCAGCAGCCTATCGACAGGGGGCTTAGCCAAAAACATTCAGTACTTC
CASSLSTGGLAKNIQYF
>TRBV15|TRBJ1-4|NA|TRBD1
TGTGCCACCAGCAGAGGGACAGGGGGGGAAAAACTGTTTTTT
CATSRGTGGEKLFF
>TRBV5-6|TRBJ1-4|few|NA
TGTGCCAGCAGATATGACTCCGATGAAAAACTGTTTTTT
CASRYDSDEKLFF
>TRBV28|TRBJ2-7|once|NA
TGTGCCAGCAGCGTCAGGGTGGACGAGCAGTACTTC
CASSVRVDEQYF
>TRBV5-4|TRBJ1-1|few|NA
TGTGCCAGCGGAGGGGAAGAGAAGATGAACACTGAAGCTTTCTTT
CASGGEEKMNTEAFF
>TRBV5-1|TRBJ1-4|NA|TRBD1
TGCGCCAGCAGCTTTGGGACAGGGTCTAATGAAAAACTGTTTTTT
CASSFGTGSNEKLFF
>TRBV27|TRBJ2-3|once|TRBD1
TGTGCCAGCAGTTTATTACAGGGGACCGCAGATACGCAGTATTTT
CASSLLQGTADTQYF
>TRBV19|TRBJ1-5|few|TRBD1
TGTGCCAGTAGTATGGGGACAGGGGGCCGCAGCAATCAGCCCCAGCATTTT
CASSMGTGGRSNQPQHF
>TRBV7-9|TRBJ2-2|NA|NA
TGTGCCAGCAGCTTAGCCGGGAGTTACGGCGGGGAGCTGTTTTTT
CASSLAGSYGGELFF
>TRBV27|TRBJ1-2|NA|TRBD1
TGTGCCAGCAGTTTATTTGGACAGGGTGGAGACTATGGCTACACCTTC
CASSLFGQGGDYGYTF
>TRBV7-9|TRBJ1-1|NA|NA
TGTGCCAGCAGCCCCAGGTCCCAGGGTAGATTTGAAGCTTTCTTT
CASSPRSQGRFEAFF
>TRBV29-1|TRBJ2-7|NA|TRBD1
TGCAGCGTAGAGGGACAGGGTGTCTACGAGCAGTACTTC
CSVEGQGVYEQYF
>TRBV19|TRBJ1-4|few|NA
TGTGCCAGTAGTATACAGGGCCCCACGGGTGAAAAACTGTTTTTT
CASSIQGPTGEKLFF
>TRBV9|TRBJ2-7|NA|TRBD2
TGTGCCAGCAGCGCCCTGGGACTAGCCGCGGACGAGCAGTACTTC
CASSALGLAADEQYF
>TRBV10-3|TRBJ2-7|NA|NA
TGTGCCATCAGTCCCTCGCAGGACTACGAGCAGTACTTC
CAISPSQDYEQYF
>TRBV7-2|TRBJ1-5|NA|NA
TGTGCCAGCAGCTTACGAGGCAATCAGCCCCAGCATTTT
CASSLRGNQPQHF
>TRBV28|TRBJ1-2|NA|TRBD1
TGTGCCAGCAGAATAGGGACAGACCCTAACTATGGCTACACCTTC
CASRIGTDPNYGYTF